This is a list of T cell receptor beta chains from one sample in a study of control samples from healthy donors and cancer patients. Assay: immunoSEQ multiplex PCR; the TCRdb copy retains only in-frame clones and omits some. Of around 170,000 clones listed, almost 90% are singletons. Specimen: blood. The receptor set was obtained from a woman between 45 and 60 years old in good health. Each CDR3 is given with its conserved first and last residue. The D gene is left open where the match is weak. The size entry is marked missing in some rows and otherwise reads once, few, many or a size class.

abundance,v_gene,d_gene,j_gene,CDR3nt,CDR3aa
.,TRBV14,.,TRBJ2-7,TGTGCCAGCAGCCAAGTTGCCTCCTACGAGCAGTACTTC,CASSQVASYEQYF
.,TRBV6-4,.,TRBJ2-1,TGTGCCAGCAGTTCGACTGGAAACAATGAGCAGTTCTTC,CASSSTGNNEQFF
.,TRBV10-3,.,TRBJ2-3,TGTGCCTCCCAGAGGGGTCTAGACACAGATACGCAGTATTTT,CASQRGLDTDTQYF
many,TRBV7-9,TRBD2,TRBJ2-1,TGTGCCAGCAGCTTGACTAGCGGGAGGGCGTGGAATGAGCAGTTCTTC,CASSLTSGRAWNEQFF
.,TRBV5-1,TRBD1,TRBJ1-1,TGCGCCAGCAGTATACAGGGGCAGGGGAACACTGAAGCTTTCTTT,CASSIQGQGNTEAFF
few,TRBV6-5,.,TRBJ1-6,TGTGCCAGCAGTCGGGACGGCTATAATTCACCCCTCCACTTT,CASSRDGYNSPLHF
.,TRBV27,.,TRBJ1-5,TGTGCCAGCAGTTTTTCAGGGGATAGCAATCAGCCCCAGCATTTT,CASSFSGDSNQPQHF
.,TRBV5-1,.,TRBJ1-6,TGCGCCAGCAGCGCCGGGACGGATTCACATTCACCCCTCCACTTT,CASSAGTDSHSPLHF
once,TRBV10-3,.,TRBJ1-5,TGTGCCATCAGTGAGGCTCTTATCAGTCAGCCCCAGCATTTT,CAISEALISQPQHF
few,TRBV12-3/TRBV12-4,TRBD1,TRBJ1-1,TGTGCCAGCAGTTTCGGGGGGACAGGTGAAGCTTTCTTT,CASSFGGTGEAFF
once,TRBV27,TRBD2,TRBJ2-3,TGTGCCAGCTTAGCCCGGGACTACATCACCCGCACAGATACGCAGTATTTT,CASLARDYITRTDTQYF
once,TRBV29-1,TRBD2,TRBJ2-3,TGCAGCGTTGAATTGGCTAGCGGGAGGGCCATAACAGATACGCAGTATTTT,CSVELASGRAITDTQYF
.,TRBV2,TRBD2,TRBJ2-5,TGTGCCAGCAGTCTAGCGGGGGGGCAAGAGACCCAGTACTTC,CASSLAGGQETQYF
.,TRBV9,.,TRBJ2-7,TGTGCCAGCAGCGTAGGGGGGAGCTCCTACGAGCAGTACTTC,CASSVGGSSYEQYF
.,TRBV2,.,TRBJ2-1,TGTGCCAGAGCCTTGAGCTCCTACAATGAGCAGTTCTTC,CARALSSYNEQFF
.,TRBV6-5,.,TRBJ1-5,TGTGCCAGCAGTTCCGGGTTCCAGCCCCAGCATTTT,CASSSGFQPQHF
.,TRBV2,.,TRBJ1-6,TGTGCCAGCAGTCTTTCTCCGACCTATAATTCACCCCTCCACTTT,CASSLSPTYNSPLHF
.,TRBV19,.,TRBJ1-5,TGTGCCAGTAGTATAGTCGGAAGGGTCAGCAATCAGCCCCAGCATTTT,CASSIVGRVSNQPQHF
.,TRBV3-1/TRBV3-2,.,TRBJ2-7,TGTGCCAGTGGTCGGGGTGGCTCCTACGAGCAGTACTTC,CASGRGGSYEQYF
once,TRBV3-1/TRBV3-2,.,TRBJ2-2,TGTGCCAGCAGCTCACATGGTCCCGGGGAGCTGTTTTTT,CASSSHGPGELFF
.,TRBV29-1,TRBD1,TRBJ1-6,TGCAGCGTTGGGGACAGGCTCAATTCACCCCTCCACTTT,CSVGDRLNSPLHF
.,TRBV6-1,TRBD2,TRBJ2-3,TGTGCCAGCAGTGATAGGGAGGGTGGGTGGAGCACAGATACGCAGTATTTT,CASSDREGGWSTDTQYF
.,TRBV19,TRBD2,TRBJ2-5,TGTGCCAGTAGGGGAGGGACTAGGGAACGGTACTTC,CASRGGTRERYF
.,TRBV4-1,.,TRBJ2-5,TGCGCCAGCAGCCCCGGGGACCAAGAGACCCAGTACTTC,CASSPGDQETQYF
.,TRBV28,.,TRBJ2-2,TGTGCCAGCAGTATGACTGGGGGCCTAAACACCGGGGAGCTGTTTTTT,CASSMTGGLNTGELFF
.,TRBV28,.,TRBJ1-2,TGTGCCAGCAGTTCGGGGGGGATAAACTATGGCTACACCTTC,CASSSGGINYGYTF
.,TRBV19,.,TRBJ1-1,TGTGCCAGTAGTATTCAGGGCGAGGGGGGTATGAACACTGAAGCTTTCTTT,CASSIQGEGGMNTEAFF
.,TRBV6-5,TRBD2,TRBJ2-5,TGTGCCAGCAGTTACCTAGCGGGGGGGGAAGAGACCCAGTACTTC,CASSYLAGGEETQYF
.,TRBV7-9,.,TRBJ2-3,TGTGCCAGCGCCAGCGGGGATACGCAGTATTTT,CASASGDTQYF
.,TRBV7-8,TRBD1,TRBJ2-5,TGTGCCAGCAGCTTAGATAGACAGGGGGAAGAGACCCAGTACTTC,CASSLDRQGEETQYF
.,TRBV3-1/TRBV3-2,.,TRBJ1-1,TGTGCCAGCAGCCTAGGGGTCCCTGGGACTGAAGCTTTCTTT,CASSLGVPGTEAFF
.,TRBV7-2,.,TRBJ1-2,TGTGCCAGCAGCTTTACAGGCGGCTATGGCTACACCTTC,CASSFTGGYGYTF
.,TRBV5-3,.,TRBJ1-1,TGTGCCAGAAGCTTGCCGGGGGTTGACACTGAAGCTTTCTTT,CARSLPGVDTEAFF
.,TRBV5-5,.,TRBJ1-1,TGTGCCAGCAGCCAAATGAGGGATTACACTGAAGCTTTCTTT,CASSQMRDYTEAFF
.,TRBV18,TRBD2,TRBJ2-2,TGTGCCAGCTCAAAACCTGGACTAGGCGGGGAGCTGTTTTTT,CASSKPGLGGELFF
once,TRBV2,.,TRBJ1-2,TGTGCCAGCAGGGGCCTGAGGACAGCCTATGGCTACACCTTC,CASRGLRTAYGYTF
.,TRBV2,.,TRBJ1-2,TGTGCCAGCCGGGAGCGTGGCTACACCTTC,CASRERGYTF
few,TRBV3-1/TRBV3-2,TRBD1,TRBJ1-1,TGTGCCAGCAGCGTGAGGACAGGGGCTTCCGGTGAAGCTTTCTTT,CASSVRTGASGEAFF
.,TRBV2,.,TRBJ1-1,TGTGCCAGCAGTGAAGTTTGGCAGCCCCAAGCTTTCTTT,CASSEVWQPQAFF